This T cell receptor (beta chain) was sequenced in a study of memory CD4+ T cells and cytomegalovirus serostatus. Findings of the study overall: The CMV-associated TCR signature appears largely within the CD4+ memory repertoire. Of under 200 reported CMV TCRbeta sequences, roughly 70 were found in memory CD4+ repertoires.

With regard to this clone: Its cognate antigen is unknown.

The length of the CDR3 is 16 residues. Trimming took 2 bases from V and 7 from J; bases not matched to a gene: 10. Germline V gene lookup returns CDR1 SGHTA and CDR2 FQGNSA. The sort gate was single viable CD3+CD4+CD8-CD45RO+ cells for memory CD4+ T cells. Positive selection with CD4 microbeads enriched total CD4+ T cells. Study processing details: Out-of-frame sequences were removed, leaving a few million distinct TCRbeta sequences. Data came from immunoSEQ multiplex PCR; TCRdb stores just in-frame clones and leaves some out. The DNA gave D and trimming, while V, J and clone size come from that table. The table has under 55,000 clones, roughly four fifths seen once.

This clonotype was obtained from an adult in good health and CMV-seronegative. V gene TRBV7-2 combines with J gene TRBJ2-1; TRBD2 matches 8 bases. The sequencing input was memory CD4+ T cells from blood. The DNA for the CDR3 is TGTGCCAGCAGCTTAAGAACGGGACTAGTAGAGAATGAGCAGTTCTTC. This encodes CASSLRTGLVENEQFF.